Shown below are 24 T cell receptor beta chains from a single sample sequenced in a study of immune heterogeneity within non-small cell lung tumors. In a multiplex PCR, 32 V and 13 J primers amplified TCR beta CDR3. TCRdb re-called the multiplex PCR reads through MiXCR, storing one row per CDR3 protein. The sample records 12,000 to 15,000 distinct CDR3 sequences, about a third being singletons. The starting template was genomic DNA from bulk tumor, around 610 ng per sample. Doctors removed several biopsies from each primary tumor during surgery, keeping them far apart. Patients underwent curative surgery for untreated, newly diagnosed non-small cell lung cancer. Sequencing was done on a sample of lung tumor tissue. These receptors all stem from a woman between 50 and 59 years old with non-small cell lung cancer.

This clonotype was observed a few times. The chain couples TRBV7-2 to TRBJ1-2, with unresolved D. Trimming took 4 bases from V and 6 from J, leaving 15 bases between them. Per germline, CDR1 SGHTA and CDR2 FQGNSA. CDR3 length equals 14 residues. The CDR3 nucleotides read TGTGCCAGCAGCTCCTACGTAGAGGTGGATGGCTACACCTTC. Amino acids: CASSSYVEVDGYTF.

This clonotype is medium-sized in the sample. The gene calls are TRBV18 and TRBJ1-4; the D is unclear. Trimming cost V 5 bases and J 0 bases, with 7 bases left between them. Germline V lookup: CDR1 KGHSH, CDR2 LQKENI. The CDR3 spans 14 residues. DNA of the CDR3: TGTGCCAGCTCAGCCGGAGCAACTAATGAAAAACTGTTTTTT. Its protein product is CASSAGATNEKLFF.

This clonotype was seen more than once but under ten times. The chain employs TRBV2 and TRBJ2-3; D is unclear. Germline values: CDR1 SNHLY, CDR2 FYNNEI. The V gene lost 3 bases and the J gene lost 1 base, with 11 bases spanning the gap. The CDR3 has 15 amino acids. The CDR3 sequence is CASSDPRKGTDTQYF. In DNA, the CDR3 is TGTGCCAGCAGTGATCCGAGGAAGGGCACAGATACGCAGTATTTT.

This clonotype occurred once. The chain carries TRBV7-9 and TRBJ2-3; D is possibly TRBD1 (5 bases). Germline loops: CDR1 SEHNR, CDR2 FQNEAQ (reference sequence). The CDR3 loop spans 17 amino acids. V was trimmed by 1 base and J by 2 bases, leaving 16 bases between them. CDR3 DNA sequence: TGTGCCAGCAGCTTAGGTTCGGACATCGGGTACACAGATACGCAGTATTTT. Translation: CASSLGSDIGYTDTQYF.

About this clonotype: A read error may be the cause here, since a much bigger clone is one base away. The chain carries TRBV28 and TRBJ2-1; a possible D gene is TRBD1 (6 bases). CDR1 is MDHEN and CDR2 is SYDVKM in the germline V gene. The V end lost 4 bases, the J end lost 6 bases, and 19 bases lay between the germline ends. There are 16 residues in the CDR3. The CDR3 spells CASSSPGHGPVNEQFF. Here the CDR3 DNA reads TGTGCCAGCAGTTCACCGGGACATGGGCCGGTCAATGAGCAGTTCTTC.

This clonotype turned up a few times. This may be a read error, as it is one base from a much larger clone. This chain joins TRBV11-3 and TRBJ1-1; 10 bases map to TRBD1. The CDR3 runs to 15 residues. Germline CDR1 SGHNT, CDR2 YENEEA. This CDR3 reads CAISLTGGMNTEAFF. CDR3 DNA sequence: TGTGCCATCAGCTTGACAGGGGGCATGAACACTGAAGCTTTCTTT.

This clonotype was counted a few times. This sequence may be a read error, since a much larger clone differs from it by one base. The chain employs TRBV5-1 and TRBJ1-2; D not resolved. In germline, CDR1 is SGHRS, CDR2 YFSETQ. The CDR3 is 14 amino acids. CDR3 amino acids: CSSSFGRSLYGYTF. CDR3 bases: TGCTCCAGCAGCTTTGGCAGATCTCTCTATGGCTACACCTTC.

Remarks on this clonotype: A much larger clone is a single base away; this may be a read error. This rearrangement joins TRBV19 to TRBJ1-1, with no clear D. CDR3 length: 14 residues. Germline V gene sequence: CDR1 LNHDA, CDR2 SQIVND (reference sequence). The CDR3: CATSVKTGNTEAFF. The CDR3 nucleotides read TGTGCCACTAGTGTCAAGACCGGGAACACTGAAGCTTTCTTT.

The chain has TRBV7-8 and TRBJ2-1; possibly TRBD2 for D (6 bases). The CDR3 contains 13 residues. In germline, CDR1 is SGHVS, CDR2 FQNEAQ. Trimming removed 4 bases from V and 10 bases from J, with 14 bases in between. For the CDR3, the DNA is TGTGCCAGCAGCTCCGGACTACCTCGGGAGCAGTTCTTC. The encoded protein is CASSSGLPREQFF.

In this sample, this clonotype turned up many times. J is TRBJ2-1 and V is TRBV7-2, with TRBD1 matching over 11 bases. CDR3 size: 15 residues. Germline-derived CDR1 and CDR2 are SGHTA and FQGNSA. V shed 5 bases and J 6 bases; nucleotides not matched to a gene: 6. The CDR3 region is CASSPRTGGANEQFF. Written as DNA, the CDR3 is TGTGCCAGCAGCCCTCGGACAGGGGGCGCCAATGAGCAGTTCTTC.

Concerning this clonotype itself: A much larger clone differs by one base, so this may be a read error. The chain employs TRBV19 and TRBJ1-3; TRBD1 aligns across 7 bases. Germline CDR1 is LNHDA and CDR2 is SQIVND (reference sequence). The CDR3 totals 16 residues. CDR3: CASSITGASSGYTIYF. DNA of the CDR3: TGTGCCAGTAGTATTACAGGGGCAAGCTCTGGATACACCATATATTTT.

This clonotype was counted at least ten times. V gene TRBV7-2 combines with J gene TRBJ2-7, with D unclear. Germline CDR1 reads SGHTA; CDR2 reads FQGNSA. V was shortened by 2 bases and J by 9 bases, with 11 bases between the two germline ends. This CDR3 has 12 residues. The CDR3 sequence: CASSLMGSSQYF. The CDR3 coding sequence is TGTGCCAGCAGCTTAATGGGATCATCGCAGTACTTC.

The rearrangement uses TRBV2 and TRBJ1-6; 7 bases fit TRBD1. Germline V gene lookup returns CDR1 SNHLY and CDR2 FYNNEI. V was pared by 2 bases and J by 9 bases, with 4 bases of the junction left unmatched. The CDR3 contains 14 residues. CDR3 sequence (DNA): TGTGCCAGCAGTGAACAGGGGGATCTTTCACCCCTCCACTTT. Translation: CASSEQGDLSPLHF.

Regarding this clonotype: A single base separates this from a much larger clone, so it may be a read error. The genes are TRBV12-3 or TRBV12-4 and TRBJ1-4; D is unclear. The length of the CDR3 is 13 residues. The DNA for the CDR3 is TGTGCCGGCAGTCTGGAGATGTTTGAAAAACTGTTTTTT. This translates into CAGSLEMFEKLFF.

This clonotype has ten or more counts. The CDR3 nucleotides read TGTGCCAGCTCACCAGGAGGCGGGAACACCGGGGAGCTGTTTTTT. This translates into CASSPGGGNTGELFF. The V gene is TRBV18, the J gene TRBJ2-2; a possible D gene is TRBD2 (5 bases). The CDR3 spans 15 residues. The germline V gene encodes CDR1 KGHSH and CDR2 LQKENI. With 2 bases removed from V and 1 base from J, the gap between germline ends came to 8 bases.

The V and J genes are TRBV20-1 and TRBJ1-5; D gene ambiguous. Germline-derived CDR1 and CDR2 are DFQATT and SNEGSKA (reference sequence). The CDR3 is 15 amino acids. V was pared by 3 bases and J by 2 bases, with 14 bases between. CDR3: CSASADVGGNQPQHF. Here the CDR3 DNA reads TGCAGTGCTAGCGCCGATGTGGGAGGCAATCAGCCCCAGCATTTT.

This clonotype was detected many times. The V gene is TRBV6-1, the J gene TRBJ1-5, with TRBD1 matching 7 bases. Losses at the gene ends were 7 bases for V and 4 bases for J; bases not matched to a gene: 10. Germline V gene lookup returns CDR1 MNHNS and CDR2 SASEGT. The CDR3 has 15 amino acids. The CDR3 DNA reads as TGTGCCAGCAAACGGGGGGCAGGGGGAAATCAGCCCCAGCATTTT. It yields the protein CASKRGAGGNQPQHF.

This clonotype was observed a few times. The CDR3 DNA sequence: TGTGCCAGCAGTGAACGATGGGAAATGAACTATGGCTACACCTTC. Residues: CASSERWEMNYGYTF. J is TRBJ1-2 and V is TRBV6-1, with D unclear. The CDR3 contains 15 residues. The V end was cut by 2 bases, the J end by 2 bases, with 12 bases between. From germline, CDR1 is MNHNS and CDR2 SASEGT.

This chain connects TRBV30 to TRBJ2-5; 12 nucleotides match TRBD2. Unmatched junction bases numbered 9, after V lost 1 base and J lost 3 bases. The CDR3 runs to 17 residues. Germline values: CDR1 GTSNPN, CDR2 SVGIG (reference sequence). The CDR3 DNA sequence: TGTGCCTGGAGTGACAGAATGAGGACTAGCGGGGAAGAGACCCAGTACTTC. Residues: CAWSDRMRTSGEETQYF. Drawing the rest from reference TRBV30 and TRBJ2-5, the complete variable domain is SQTIHQWPATLVQPVGSPLSLECTVEGTSNPNLYWYRQAAGRGLQLLFYSVGIGQISSEVPQNLSASRPQDRQFILSSKKLLLSDSGFYLCAWSDRMRTSGEETQYFGPGTRLLVL.

This sequence joins TRBV11-3 and TRBJ2-3, with D possibly TRBD1 on 6 matching bases. The J call may be incorrect, as the DNA end agrees better with TRBJ2-7. The CDR3 runs to 14 residues. Looked up from germline, CDR1 is SGHNT and CDR2 is YENEEA. The CDR3 bases are TGTGCCAGCAGCTTTGCCAGGGGTAGGAACGAGCAGTACTTC. Its translation: CASSFARGRNEQYF.

Remarks on this clonotype: A much larger clone differs from this one at a single base, so this may be a read error. The chain carries TRBV18 and TRBJ2-1, with TRBD2 matching over 11 bases. Germline-derived CDR1 and CDR2 are KGHSH and LQKENI. The CDR3 contains 17 residues. The CDR3 here is CASSPLTSGSLYNKQFF. DNA of the CDR3: TGTGCCAGCTCACCATTAACTAGCGGGAGCCTCTACAATAAGCAGTTCTTC.

At least ten counts were recorded for this clonotype. The chain is built from TRBV30 and TRBJ1-2, with D perhaps TRBD1 (5 bases). The V end lost 0 bases, the J end lost 4 bases, and 18 bases lay between the germline ends. The CDR3 length is 16 residues. CDR1 is GTSNPN and CDR2 is SVGIG in the germline V gene (reference sequence). CDR3 nucleotide sequence: TGTGCCTGGAGTGTACCCCAGCGGGCGCAGGGCTATGGCTACACCTTC. Translated, it gives CAWSVPQRAQGYGYTF.

CDR3 bases: TGTGCCAGCAGCTGGGACGGGAACAATGAGCAGTTCTTC. This gives the protein CASSWDGNNEQFF. This rearrangement joins TRBV5-4 to TRBJ2-1; D could derive from TRBD1 or TRBD2 (5 bases each). Germline CDR1 reads SGHNT; CDR2 reads YYREEE (reference sequence). Trimming took off 3 bases at V and 5 bases at J, with 9 bases between the two ends. The CDR3 covers 13 residues.

This clonotype was found once. Being one base from a much bigger clone, this may be a read error. This chain links TRBV7-6 with TRBJ2-5; D remains ambiguous. This CDR3 spans 14 amino acids. The germline gives CDR1 SGHVS, CDR2 FNYEAQ. The CDR3: CARSLGAVQETQYF. The CDR3 DNA reads TGTGCCAGAAGCTTGGGTGCCGTTCAAGAGACCCAGTACTTC.